Below, one T cell receptor beta chain is given with its context. Primers included in the PCR were 60 Vbeta and 13 Jbeta primers. Repertoires were generated with immunoSEQ multiplex PCR, while TCRdb's copy carries only in-frame clones and drops some. Its table records 70,000 to 85,000 clones. CDR1 and CDR2 (germline): SGHTA, FQGNSA. Trimming removed 5 bases at V and 8 bases at J, with 10 bases between. CDR3 size: 12 residues. This sample was included in a study of cytomegalovirus exposure and HLA in healthy donors. Sequencing used PBMCs. The chain joins TRBV7-2 to TRBJ2-1; D perhaps matches TRBD1 (5 bases). This TCR came from a female donor in good health and CMV-seropositive. CDR3 in amino acids: CASSQSGHEQFF. The DNA for the CDR3 is TGTGCCAGCAGCCAATCAGGGCATGAGCAGTTCTTC.